The 29 T cell receptor beta chains in this list originate from one sample, sequenced in a study of PD-1 blockade in classical Hodgkin lymphoma. The table came from immunoSEQ multiplex PCR; TCRdb's copy has only in-frame clones and leaves some out. The table lists 25,000 to 35,000 clones, around 80% of them singletons. Described time point: cycle 4 day 1 (C4D1), after more than 5 weeks of nivolumab. All patients experienced relapse after autologous stem cell transplantation, and brentuximab vedotin exposure was variable. The authors purified CD4+ T cells from thawed PBMCs by magnetic negative selection. This specimen was CD4+ T cells from blood, taken before the fourth cycle of nivolumab. The source of these receptors is a human donor with classical Hodgkin lymphoma.

V usage is TRBV20-1 and J usage is TRBJ1-1; D remains unclear. The CDR3 extends over 10 amino acids. With 8 bases removed from V and 5 bases from J, the gap between germline ends came to 9 bases. The V gene's germline CDR1 is DFQATT and CDR2 SNEGSKA (reference sequence). The CDR3 loop reads CSPAGTEAFF. Written as DNA, the CDR3 is TGCAGTCCGGCGGGGACTGAAGCTTTCTTT.

The rearrangement uses TRBV7-3 and TRBJ2-1; no firm D call. The CDR3 is 15 residues long. V dropped 6 bases and J dropped 2 bases, with 14 bases sitting between them. Germline lookup yields CDR1 SGHTA and CDR2 FQGTGA. This CDR3 is CASSPQTPTYNEQFF. In nucleotides, the CDR3 is TGTGCCAGCAGTCCCCAGACTCCAACCTACAATGAGCAGTTCTTC.

This chain links TRBV5-6 with TRBJ1-4; no reliable D call. The V gene's germline CDR1 is SGHDT and CDR2 YYEEEE. V was cut by 1 base and J by 6 bases, with 10 bases left in between. This CDR3 is built from 14 residues. CDR3 in amino acids: CASSLRSRHEKLFF. The CDR3 DNA is TGTGCCAGCAGCTTGAGAAGCCGCCATGAAAAACTGTTTTTT. The full variable domain, with the rest looked up from reference TRBV5-6 and TRBJ1-4, is DAGVTQSPTHLIKTRGQQVTLRCSPKSGHDTVSWYQQALGQGPQFIFQYYEEEERQRGNFPDRFSGHQFPNYSSELNVNALLLGDSALYLCASSLRSRHEKLFFGSGTQLSVL.

The rearrangement uses TRBV4-2 and TRBJ1-2, with D maybe TRBD1 (5 bases). The CDR3 is 14 residues long. Germline CDR1 LGHNA, CDR2 YNFKEQ. The V and J ends lost 0 bases and 3 bases respectively, with 8 bases between them. CDR3 nucleotide sequence: TGTGCCAGCAGCCAAGATCCGGGGCACTATGGCTACACCTTC. Amino acids: CASSQDPGHYGYTF.

V gene TRBV5-1 combines with J gene TRBJ2-3; D remains ambiguous. V lost 4 bases and J 0 bases, leaving 15 bases between the germline ends. The CDR3 totals 16 residues. CDR1 SGHRS and CDR2 YFSETQ come from the germline V gene. CDR3 nucleotides: TGCGCCAGCAGCCTGGAGAGTCGGGCTAGCACAGATACGCAGTATTTT. Its translation is CASSLESRASTDTQYF.

V usage is TRBV5-6 and J usage is TRBJ2-3; no firm D call. The CDR3 has 13 residues. Trimming took 2 bases from V and 9 from J, leaving 13 bases between them. Germline V gene sequence: CDR1 SGHDT, CDR2 YYEEEE. The CDR3 loop reads CASSFPTPPTQYF. In nucleotides, the CDR3 is TGTGCCAGCAGCTTCCCTACCCCTCCGACGCAGTATTTT. The variable domain in full, with the rest retrieved from reference TRBV5-6 and TRBJ2-3, is DAGVTQSPTHLIKTRGQQVTLRCSPKSGHDTVSWYQQALGQGPQFIFQYYEEEERQRGNFPDRFSGHQFPNYSSELNVNALLLGDSALYLCASSFPTPPTQYFGPGTRLTVL.

The V call is TRBV30, the J call TRBJ1-5; D ambiguous. The CDR3 is made up of 12 amino acids. Germline loops: CDR1 GTSNPN, CDR2 SVGIG (reference sequence). Trimming shortened V by 2 bases and J by 7 bases, and 9 bases separated the two germline ends. The CDR3 coding sequence is TGTGCCTGGAGTTTGGGGAGCCAGCCCCAGCATTTT. Translated: CAWSLGSQPQHF.

The chain links TRBV2 to TRBJ1-1; D is undetermined. The CDR3 contains 12 residues. V lost 6 bases and J lost 6, with 11 bases in between. CDR1 SNHLY and CDR2 FYNNEI come from the germline V gene. The CDR3 DNA reads TGTGCCAGCAGGGGCCGTGGTTCTGAAGCTTTCTTT. Amino acid sequence: CASRGRGSEAFF.

CDR3 in amino acids: CAWSVRHRRGGNTIYF. DNA of the CDR3: TGTGCCTGGAGTGTGAGACACCGACGGGGAGGAAACACCATATATTTT. The chain employs TRBV30 and TRBJ1-3; no firm D call. This CDR3 comprises 16 residues. V shed 0 bases and J shed 4 bases, with 16 bases lying between them. Germline CDR1 reads GTSNPN; CDR2 reads SVGIG (reference sequence).

CDR3 nucleotide sequence: TGTGCCAGTAGCCCCGCCGTGTCGGCCATTAATCAGCCCCAGCATTTT. Translation: CASSPAVSAINQPQHF. The chain combines TRBV19 with TRBJ1-5, with D hard to call. V was shortened by 6 bases and J by 4 bases, with 19 bases between the two germline ends. The CDR3 loop spans 16 amino acids. Germline V CDR1 and CDR2: LNHDA, SQIVND (reference sequence).

This clone was found once. The rearrangement links TRBV20-1 to TRBJ2-7; D is uncertain. CDR3 length: 11 amino acids. Trimming stripped 6 bases from V and 4 bases from J, with 10 bases between. The V gene's germline CDR1 is DFQATT and CDR2 SNEGSKA (reference sequence). The CDR3 DNA is TGCAGTGCCACTGACGGGTACGAGCAGTACTTC. Its translation is CSATDGYEQYF.

The rearrangement uses TRBV27 and TRBJ1-5, with a tentative D call TRBD1 (5 bases). CDR1 is MNHEY, CDR2 SMNVEV, per germline (reference sequence). This CDR3 contains 16 residues. The V gene lost 5 bases and the J gene lost 0 bases, with 14 bases spanning the gap. The CDR3, as DNA: TGTGCCAGCAGTCGAACGACAGTGGATAGCAATCAGCCCCAGCATTTT. Amino acids: CASSRTTVDSNQPQHF.

This chain uses TRBV7-2 with TRBJ2-3; either TRBD1 or TRBD2 may fit D (6 bases each). The germline V and J ends were trimmed by 1 base and 2 bases, with 10 bases remaining between them. This CDR3 has 15 amino acids. The germline V gene has CDR1 SGHTA and CDR2 FQGNSA. CDR3 residues: CASSLGGGLTDTQYF. In DNA, the CDR3 is TGTGCCAGCAGCTTAGGTGGGGGGCTCACAGATACGCAGTATTTT.

This chain links TRBV5-1 with TRBJ1-4, with D hard to call. Trimming stripped 4 bases from V and 5 bases from J, with 12 bases between. This CDR3 is built from 14 residues. CDR1 is SGHRS and CDR2 is YFSETQ in the germline V gene. The CDR3 DNA follows: TGCGCCAGCAGCCAGGAGGGTGCGAATGAAAAACTGTTTTTT. Protein product: CASSQEGANEKLFF.

The CDR3 region has the DNA TGTGCCAGCAGACTACTGAGCTCTGGAAACACCATATATTTT. Encoded protein: CASRLLSSGNTIYF. The chain uses TRBV6-6 and TRBJ1-3; D gene uncertain. V was cut by 6 bases and J by 0 bases, with 9 bases left in between. Germline V gene lookup returns CDR1 MNHNY and CDR2 SVGAGI (reference sequence). The CDR3 has 14 amino acids.

This clone appeared a single time. This sample includes further DNA sequences coding for the same CDR3. The chain uses TRBV30 and TRBJ2-7, with TRBD1 matching over 9 bases. The junction had 12 bases not matched to a gene; V was cut back by 4 bases and J by 5 bases. This CDR3 comprises 15 residues. Per germline, CDR1 GTSNPN and CDR2 SVGIG (reference sequence). CDR3 sequence (DNA): TGTGCCTGGATTCCCCTGTTGGGACAGGGCCACGAGCAGTACTTC. Translated: CAWIPLLGQGHEQYF.

This chain connects TRBV4-3 to TRBJ2-6; D not resolved. Germline V gene lookup returns CDR1 LGHNA and CDR2 YSLEER. V was clipped by 4 bases and J by 0 bases, with 19 bases between them. The CDR3 consists of 19 residues. CDR3 sequence reads: CASSRRVVGWSSGANVLTF. CDR3 nucleotide sequence: TGCGCCAGCAGCCGACGGGTCGTCGGGTGGTCCTCTGGGGCCAACGTCCTGACTTTC.

CDR3 sequence reads: CASSRGDTSFGDTYEQYF. The CDR3 region has the DNA TGCGCCAGCAGTCGAGGTGACACTTCCTTTGGTGATACCTACGAGCAGTACTTC. The V gene is TRBV10-1, the J gene TRBJ2-7; D remains ambiguous. The V end lost 5 bases, the J end lost 2 bases, and 25 bases lay between the germline ends. CDR3 length: 18 residues. The germline gives CDR1 WNHNN, CDR2 SYGVQD (reference sequence).

The CDR3, as DNA: TGTGCCAGCAGCTTCGGGACAGGGGGCGCGGGGGACACTGAAGCTTTCTTT. Translated: CASSFGTGGAGDTEAFF. The V call is TRBV5-6, the J call TRBJ1-1, with TRBD1 matching 12 bases. V lost 2 bases and J lost 3; bases outside the gene matches: 8. The germline V gene encodes CDR1 SGHDT and CDR2 YYEEEE. This CDR3 has 17 residues.

The chain combines TRBV2 with TRBJ2-7, with D uncertain. Germline V gene sequence: CDR1 SNHLY, CDR2 FYNNEI. Between the trimmed V and J ends, which lost 5 bases and 7 bases, there was a span of 12 bases. This CDR3 spans 12 amino acids. The CDR3 DNA reads TGTGCCAGCAGTCCGGACCTGGGGGAGCAGTACTTC. It yields the protein CASSPDLGEQYF.

This clone showed up just a few times. The chain is built from TRBV30 and TRBJ1-3; the D is unclear. The V end lost 0 bases, the J end lost 3 bases, and 6 bases lay between the germline ends. The CDR3 has 13 amino acids. In germline, CDR1 is GTSNPN, CDR2 SVGIG (reference sequence). The CDR3 region is CAWSVGFGNTIYF. The CDR3 bases are TGTGCCTGGAGTGTAGGGTTTGGAAACACCATATATTTT.

V gene TRBV28 combines with J gene TRBJ1-2; D is perhaps TRBD1 (6 bases). V was trimmed by 3 bases and J by 6 bases, leaving 11 bases between them. Germline V gene data show CDR1 as MDHEN and CDR2 as SYDVKM. The length of the CDR3 is 13 residues. The CDR3, as DNA: TGTGCCAGCAGTTTCCAGGGGTTAGATGGCTACACCTTC. Its translation: CASSFQGLDGYTF.

The chain employs TRBV28 and TRBJ2-1; 8 bases are a match to TRBD2. This CDR3 comprises 15 residues. From germline, CDR1 is MDHEN and CDR2 SYDVKM. Trimming took 2 bases from V and 7 from J; bases not matched to a gene: 7. The CDR3 reads CASSLPAGVPNEQFF. The CDR3 region has the DNA TGTGCCAGCAGTTTACCAGCGGGGGTGCCGAATGAGCAGTTCTTC.

The chain couples TRBV30 to TRBJ2-5, with no clear D. V gave up 5 bases and J gave up 1 base, with 17 bases separating them. CDR1 is GTSNPN and CDR2 is SVGIG in the germline V gene (reference sequence). CDR3 length: 15 amino acids. The CDR3 here is CAWVGWLNRQETQYF. The DNA of the CDR3 is TGTGCCTGGGTGGGCTGGTTGAATCGCCAAGAGACCCAGTACTTC.

The rearrangement joins TRBV11-2 to TRBJ1-2; perhaps TRBD1 as D (5 bases). The CDR3 sequence is 17 residues long. Trimming shortened V by 1 base and J by 0 bases, and 15 bases separated the two germline ends. Germline CDR1 reads SGHAT; CDR2 reads FQNNGV. DNA of the CDR3: TGTGCCAGCAGCTTAGTTGGACGTTCAGGGTCTAACTATGGCTACACCTTC. Translating gives CASSLVGRSGSNYGYTF.

The chain links TRBV30 to TRBJ1-4; D might be TRBD1 (6 bases). CDR3 length: 15 residues. V lost 4 bases and J 10 bases, leaving 22 bases between the germline ends. Germline lookup yields CDR1 GTSNPN and CDR2 SVGIG (reference sequence). The chain's CDR3 is CAWTTHADRKGKLFF. The CDR3 DNA reads TGTGCCTGGACCACTCACGCCGACAGGAAGGGAAAACTGTTTTTT.

The chain employs TRBV6-5 and TRBJ2-3; TRBD2 might be the D (5 bases). The CDR3 loop spans 13 amino acids. V was clipped by 5 bases and J by 5 bases, with 11 bases between them. The germline gives CDR1 MNHEY, CDR2 SVGAGI. CDR3 residues: CASSILGEDTQYF. The CDR3 region has the DNA TGTGCCAGCAGTATACTCGGGGAAGATACGCAGTATTTT.

J is TRBJ1-6 and V is TRBV2; 7 bases are a match to TRBD1. Looked up from germline, CDR1 is SNHLY and CDR2 is FYNNEI. With 4 bases clipped from V and 7 bases from J, the junction kept 4 bases outside the gene matches. The length of the CDR3 is 14 residues. CDR3 region: CASSVGQENSPLHF. The CDR3 region has the DNA TGTGCCAGCAGTGTTGGACAGGAAAATTCACCCCTCCACTTT.

CDR3 in amino acids: CASSESVVGANTEAFF. CDR3 in DNA: TGCGCCAGCAGTGAGTCGGTTGTGGGGGCTAACACTGAAGCTTTCTTT. The genes are TRBV10-2 and TRBJ1-1; possible D gene TRBD1, 6 bases. The CDR3 extends over 16 amino acids. Trimming left V 0 bases short and J 2 bases short, with 13 bases between. Looked up from germline, CDR1 is WSHSY and CDR2 is SAAADI.